The 5 T cell receptor beta chains in this list originate from one sample, sequenced in a study of blood T cell repertoires in COVID-19. TCRdb's copy holds only in-frame clones and misses some; the assay was immunoSEQ multiplex PCR. The sample includes 140,000 to 150,000 clones, approximately 80% of them seen just once. The sample consisted of peripheral blood. The origin of the receptors is a human donor in a cohort sampled during active COVID-19.

The V gene is TRBV7-3, the J gene TRBJ1-3; D is uncertain. The CDR3 runs 15 residues. V was clipped by 2 bases and J by 2 bases, with 10 bases between them. Germline V lookup: CDR1 SGHTA, CDR2 FQGTGA. The DNA of the CDR3 is TGTGCCAGCAGCTTAGGGCCCGGGACTGGAAACACCATATATTTT. Its protein product is CASSLGPGTGNTIYF.

The chain links TRBV19 to TRBJ2-3; no definite D call. Trimming removed 4 bases from V and 6 bases from J, with 20 bases in between. This CDR3 has 16 residues. Germline-derived CDR1 and CDR2 are LNHDA and SQIVND (reference sequence). The CDR3 DNA is TGTGCCAGTAGTAGTCTAGGCGCGGATGTTGGGGATACGCAGTATTTT. Its protein is CASSSLGADVGDTQYF.

The CDR3 loop reads CSASPATSGTDTQYF. For the CDR3, the DNA is TGCAGCGCCTCCCCCGCGACTAGCGGCACAGATACGCAGTATTTT. The chain joins TRBV29-1 to TRBJ2-3, with 8 bases matching TRBD2. This CDR3 has 15 residues. CDR1 is SQVTM and CDR2 is ANQGSEA in the germline V gene. V lost 7 bases, J lost 1 base, and 10 bases stayed unmatched.

The J gene is TRBJ2-3, the V gene TRBV6-6, with 9 bases lining up with TRBD1. Germline CDR1 MNHNY, CDR2 SVGAGI (reference sequence). With 2 bases clipped from V and 6 bases from J, the junction kept 3 bases outside the gene matches. The CDR3 totals 14 residues. This CDR3 is CASSYGQGYDTQYF. CDR3 nucleotides: TGTGCCAGCAGTTACGGACAGGGGTACGATACGCAGTATTTT.

This chain joins TRBV6-5 and TRBJ2-1; 7 bases agree with TRBD1. Germline V CDR1 and CDR2: MNHEY, SVGAGI. CDR3 length equals 16 residues. The ends lost 4 bases at V and 1 base at J; junction bases unmatched: 7. As DNA, the CDR3 is TGTGCCAGCAGTTCGACAGGGTCCCAATCCTACAATGAGCAGTTCTTC. Encoded protein: CASSSTGSQSYNEQFF.